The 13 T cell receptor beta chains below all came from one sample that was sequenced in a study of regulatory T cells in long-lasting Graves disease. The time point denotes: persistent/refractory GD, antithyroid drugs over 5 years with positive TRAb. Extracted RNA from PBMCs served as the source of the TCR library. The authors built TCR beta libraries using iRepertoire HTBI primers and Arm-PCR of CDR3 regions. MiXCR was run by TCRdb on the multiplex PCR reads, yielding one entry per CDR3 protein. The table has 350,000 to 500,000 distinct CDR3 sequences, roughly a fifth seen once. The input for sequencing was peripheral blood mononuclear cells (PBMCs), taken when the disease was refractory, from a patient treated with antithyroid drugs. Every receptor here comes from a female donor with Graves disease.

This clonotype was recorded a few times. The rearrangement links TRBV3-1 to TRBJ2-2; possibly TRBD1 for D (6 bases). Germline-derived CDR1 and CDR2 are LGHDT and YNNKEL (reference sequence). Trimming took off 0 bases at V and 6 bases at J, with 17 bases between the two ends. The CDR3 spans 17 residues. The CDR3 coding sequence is TGTGCCAGCAGCCAAGAACAGGGCCGGGCGAGGGCCGGGGAGCTGTTTTTT. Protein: CASSQEQGRARAGELFF.

DNA for the CDR3: TGCGCCAGCAGCCGGGGGCAGGGCACCAGGTCCTACGAGCAGTACTTC. It yields the protein CASSRGQGTRSYEQYF. The genes are TRBV5-1 and TRBJ2-7; D possibly matches TRBD1 or TRBD2 (6 bases each). V was cut by 4 bases and J by 1 base, with 18 bases left in between. The germline gives CDR1 SGHRS, CDR2 YFSETQ. The CDR3 runs 16 residues.

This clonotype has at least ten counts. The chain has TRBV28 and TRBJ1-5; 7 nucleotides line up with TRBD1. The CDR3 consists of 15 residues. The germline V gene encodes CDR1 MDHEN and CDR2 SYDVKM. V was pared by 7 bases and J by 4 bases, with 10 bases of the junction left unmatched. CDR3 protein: CASKTGQTLNQPQHF. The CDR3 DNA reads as TGTGCCAGCAAAACGGGACAGACCTTAAATCAGCCCCAGCATTTT.

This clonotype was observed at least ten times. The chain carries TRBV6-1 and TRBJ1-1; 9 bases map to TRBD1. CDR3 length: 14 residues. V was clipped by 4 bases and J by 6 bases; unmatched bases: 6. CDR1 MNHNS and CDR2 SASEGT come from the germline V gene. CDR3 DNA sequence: TGTGCCAGCAGTGTCTGGACAGGGGTCTCTGAAGCTTTCTTT. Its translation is CASSVWTGVSEAFF.

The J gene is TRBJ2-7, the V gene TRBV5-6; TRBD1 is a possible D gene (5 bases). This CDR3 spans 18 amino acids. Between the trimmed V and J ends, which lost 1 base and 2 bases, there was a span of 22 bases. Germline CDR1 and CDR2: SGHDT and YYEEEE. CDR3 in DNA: TGTGCCAGCAGCTTGTATAGTATTACGGCAGGGAAAACCTACGAGCAGTACTTC. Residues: CASSLYSITAGKTYEQYF.

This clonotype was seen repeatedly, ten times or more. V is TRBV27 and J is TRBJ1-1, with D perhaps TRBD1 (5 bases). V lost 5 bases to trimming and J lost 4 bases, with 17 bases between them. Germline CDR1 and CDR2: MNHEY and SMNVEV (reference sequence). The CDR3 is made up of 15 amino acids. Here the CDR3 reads CASSPRDLPSTEAFF. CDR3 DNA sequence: TGTGCCAGCAGTCCGCGGGACCTGCCATCCACTGAAGCTTTCTTT.

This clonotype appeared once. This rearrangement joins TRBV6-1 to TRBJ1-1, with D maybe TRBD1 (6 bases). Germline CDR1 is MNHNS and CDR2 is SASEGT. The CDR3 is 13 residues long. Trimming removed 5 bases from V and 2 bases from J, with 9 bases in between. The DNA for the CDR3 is TGTGCCAGCAGTACAGGGCTCAACACTGAAGCTTTCTTT. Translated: CASSTGLNTEAFF.

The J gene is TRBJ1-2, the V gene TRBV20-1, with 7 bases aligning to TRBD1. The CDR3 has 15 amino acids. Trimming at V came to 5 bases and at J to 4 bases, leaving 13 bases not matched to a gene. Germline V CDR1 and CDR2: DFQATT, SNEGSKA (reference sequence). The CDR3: CSASSAAGGRYGYTF. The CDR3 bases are TGCAGTGCTTCCAGCGCGGCAGGGGGTCGCTATGGCTACACCTTC.

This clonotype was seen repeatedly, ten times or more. In DNA form, the CDR3 reads TGTGCCAGCAGCTTAGCGGTTCCGGAGACCCAGTACTTC. As protein: CASSLAVPETQYF. V usage is TRBV7-2 and J usage is TRBJ2-5; D call uncertain. The CDR3 has 13 amino acids. Trimming stripped 0 bases from V and 5 bases from J, with 7 bases between. Germline V lookup: CDR1 SGHTA, CDR2 FQGNSA. Full variable domain (rest looked up from reference TRBV7-2 and TRBJ2-5): GAGVSQSPSNKVTEKGKDVELRCDPISGHTALYWYRQSLGQGLEFLIYFQGNSAPDKSGLPSDRFSAERTGGSVSTLTIQRTQQEDSAVYLCASSLAVPETQYFGPGTRLLVL.

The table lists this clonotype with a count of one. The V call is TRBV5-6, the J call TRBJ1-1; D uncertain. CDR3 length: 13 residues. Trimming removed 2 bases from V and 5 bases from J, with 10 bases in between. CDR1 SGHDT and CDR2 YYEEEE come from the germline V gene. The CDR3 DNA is TGTGCCAGCAGCTTCATGGGGAATACTGAAGCTTTCTTT. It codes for CASSFMGNTEAFF.

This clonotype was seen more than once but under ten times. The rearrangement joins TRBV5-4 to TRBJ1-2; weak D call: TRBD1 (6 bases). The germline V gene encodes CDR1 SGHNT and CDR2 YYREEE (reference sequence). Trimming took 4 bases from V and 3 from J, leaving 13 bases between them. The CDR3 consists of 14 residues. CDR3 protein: CASSGGAGHYGYTF. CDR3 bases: TGTGCCAGCAGCGGGGGGGCGGGTCACTATGGCTACACCTTC.

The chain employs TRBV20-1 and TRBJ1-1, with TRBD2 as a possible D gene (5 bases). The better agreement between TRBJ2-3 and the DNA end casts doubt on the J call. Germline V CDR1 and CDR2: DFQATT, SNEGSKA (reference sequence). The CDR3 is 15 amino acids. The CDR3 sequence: CSAKIAGLHTDTQYF. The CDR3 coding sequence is TGCAGTGCAAAAATCGCGGGCCTGCACACAGATACGCAGTATTTT.

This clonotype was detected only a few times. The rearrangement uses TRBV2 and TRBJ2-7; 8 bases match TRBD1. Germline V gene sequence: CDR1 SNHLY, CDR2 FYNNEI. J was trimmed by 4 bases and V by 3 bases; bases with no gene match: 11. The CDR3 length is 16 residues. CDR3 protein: CASSEGERRGPYEQYF. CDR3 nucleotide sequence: TGTGCCAGCAGTGAGGGGGAGCGCAGGGGGCCGTACGAGCAGTACTTC.